The 17 T cell receptor beta chains reported below all come from one sample, sequenced in a study of blood T cell repertoires in COVID-19. Here immunoSEQ multiplex PCR was the method, and the copy in TCRdb shows in-frame clones only, minus some. Among 200,000 to 300,000 clones listed, approximately 87% were seen once. The material sequenced was peripheral blood. The receptors shown here come from a human donor in a cohort sampled during active COVID-19.

This chain connects TRBV14 to TRBJ2-3; perhaps TRBD2 as D (6 bases). The CDR3 totals 14 residues. Germline V lookup: CDR1 SGHDN, CDR2 FVKESK. V lost 5 bases and J 1 base, leaving 10 bases between the germline ends. The CDR3: CASSYGGGTDTQYF. The CDR3 region has the DNA TGTGCCAGCAGCTACGGCGGGGGCACAGATACGCAGTATTTT.

The chain combines TRBV24-1 with TRBJ1-4; TRBD1 is a possible D gene (5 bases). The CDR3 extends over 15 amino acids. Germline values: CDR1 KGHDR, CDR2 SFDVKD. The V end was cut by 2 bases, the J end by 10 bases, with 16 bases between. This CDR3 is CATSDSAGSGGKLFF. CDR3 DNA sequence: TGTGCCACCAGTGATTCGGCGGGATCGGGGGGAAAACTGTTTTTT.

This clone was seen repeatedly, ten times or more. V gene TRBV15 combines with J gene TRBJ2-1; 14 positions agree with TRBD2. CDR3 size: 17 residues. V lost 5 bases to trimming and J lost 5 bases; unmatched junction nucleotides: 8. The germline V gene encodes CDR1 LNHNV and CDR2 YYDKDF (reference sequence). The CDR3 is CATSWEGTSGSDNEQFF. Here the CDR3 DNA reads TGTGCCACCAGCTGGGAAGGGACTAGCGGGAGTGACAATGAGCAGTTCTTC.

The chain has TRBV4-2 and TRBJ2-2, with 13 bases fitting TRBD2. Looked up from germline, CDR1 is LGHNA and CDR2 is YNFKEQ. The V and J ends lost 5 bases and 5 bases, in that order; junction bases with no gene match: 5. The CDR3 contains 16 residues. As DNA, the CDR3 is TGTGCCAGCAGCAGGACTAGCGGGAGTAGGACCGGGGAGCTGTTTTTT. This encodes CASSRTSGSRTGELFF.

A note on this clone: The junction departs from germline at one end; a sequencing error may be responsible. The J gene is TRBJ2-5, the V gene TRBV7-2, with D perhaps matching TRBD1 (5 bases). CDR1 and CDR2 from the germline V gene are SGHTA and FQGNSA. CDR3 length: 15 residues. This chain's CDR3 is CASSVASGSGETQYF. CDR3 nucleotides: TGTGCCAGCAGCGTAGCATCCGGGTCAGGGGAGACCCAGTACTTC.

This chain connects TRBV11-1 to TRBJ2-7; D remains ambiguous. Trimming removed 2 bases from V and 2 bases from J, with 7 bases in between. The germline gives CDR1 SGHAT, CDR2 FQDESV (reference sequence). The CDR3 is made up of 13 amino acids. CDR3 sequence reads: CASSLQVPYEQYF. The CDR3 coding sequence is TGTGCCAGCAGCTTACAGGTCCCCTACGAGCAGTACTTC.

The chain uses TRBV5-6 and TRBJ2-7, with a tentative D call TRBD2 (6 bases). The CDR3 sequence is 15 residues long. Germline V gives CDR1 SGHDT, CDR2 YYEEEE. Trimming took off 2 bases at V and 0 bases at J, with 12 bases between the two ends. The CDR3 DNA sequence: TGTGCCAGCAGCTTTACAGGACTAAGCTCCTACGAGCAGTACTTC. Its protein is CASSFTGLSSYEQYF.

The chain has TRBV5-8 and TRBJ2-5, with TRBD2 matching 14 bases. Germline CDR1 reads SGHTS; CDR2 reads YDEGEE. J was trimmed by 4 bases and V by 3 bases; bases with no gene match: 5. The CDR3 is made up of 16 amino acids. This chain's CDR3 is CASSSGLAGDVETQYF. CDR3 bases: TGTGCCAGCAGCTCGGGACTAGCGGGAGATGTAGAGACCCAGTACTTC. The full variable domain, its missing parts supplied by reference TRBV5-8 and TRBJ2-5, is EAGVTQSPTHLIKTRGQQATLRCSPISGHTSVYWYQQALGLGLQFLLWYDEGEERNRGNFPPRFSGRQFPNYSSELNVNALELEDSALYLCASSSGLAGDVETQYFGPGTRLLVL.

This rearrangement joins TRBV18 to TRBJ2-1, with 9 bases identical to TRBD2. The CDR3 is 15 amino acids. CDR1 KGHSH and CDR2 LQKENI come from the germline V gene. Trimming took 2 bases from V and 6 from J; bases not matched to a gene: 5. The CDR3 sequence: CASSPLVAGVNEQFF. In DNA form, the CDR3 reads TGTGCCAGCTCACCATTGGTAGCGGGAGTCAATGAGCAGTTCTTC.

V usage is TRBV7-2 and J usage is TRBJ1-2, with TRBD1 as a possible D gene (6 bases). V was clipped by 0 bases and J by 8 bases, with 22 bases between them. Germline assignment: CDR1 SGHTA and CDR2 FQGNSA. The CDR3 is 17 residues long. CDR3 sequence: CASSLATVTGQGRGYTF. The CDR3 nucleotides read TGTGCCAGCAGCTTAGCGACTGTTACAGGCCAGGGGCGGGGCTACACCTTC.

The chain combines TRBV28 with TRBJ2-2; D gene uncertain. V lost 8 bases and J 0 bases, leaving 7 bases between the germline ends. The germline CDR1 and CDR2 sequences are MDHEN and SYDVKM. CDR3 length equals 13 residues. Here the CDR3 reads CASESPNTGELFF. The CDR3 DNA follows: TGTGCCAGCGAAAGCCCGAACACCGGGGAGCTGTTTTTT.

This clone was picked up a small number of times. Other DNA sequences within the sample encode an identical CDR3. The rearrangement links TRBV18 to TRBJ1-6; TRBD1 agrees at 9 bases. Germline V lookup: CDR1 KGHSH, CDR2 LQKENI. The V segment lost 3 bases and the J segment 8 bases; nucleotides outside the gene matches: 2. The CDR3 runs 14 residues. The CDR3 sequence is CASSPGQGYSPLHF. In DNA form, the CDR3 reads TGTGCCAGCTCACCGGGACAGGGTTATTCACCCCTCCACTTT.

V is TRBV27 and J is TRBJ2-1, with TRBD2 as a possible D gene (6 bases). The V end was cut by 5 bases, the J end by 4 bases, with 18 bases between. The germline gives CDR1 MNHEY, CDR2 SMNVEV (reference sequence). The CDR3 totals 16 residues. The CDR3 is CASSPLGLGTYNEQFF. DNA for the CDR3: TGTGCCAGCAGTCCCCTAGGGTTAGGGACTTACAATGAGCAGTTCTTC.

The genes are TRBV5-4 and TRBJ2-1; a possible D gene is TRBD2 (6 bases). Deletions cut 5 bases from V and 0 bases from J, with 15 bases between. The CDR3 sequence is 16 residues long. CDR1 and CDR2 from the germline V gene are SGHNT and YYREEE (reference sequence). Here the CDR3 DNA reads TGTGCCAGCAGACCCCCTAGCGAAAGCTCCTACAATGAGCAGTTCTTC. It yields the protein CASRPPSESSYNEQFF.

The chain uses TRBV7-8 and TRBJ1-6, with D unclear. The CDR3 is 21 residues long. Germline CDR1 is SGHVS and CDR2 is FQNEAQ. Trimming left V 5 bases short and J 0 bases short, with 26 bases between. The CDR3 bases are TGTGCCAGCAGCAAACAAACCCCGATGACTGCCACGGGCTCCTATAATTCACCCCTCCACTTT. Translating it yields CASSKQTPMTATGSYNSPLHF.

The CDR3 protein is CASSEAGGLGITDTQYF. DNA of the CDR3: TGTGCCAGCAGTGAAGCGGGGGGGCTGGGTATTACAGATACGCAGTATTTT. V usage is TRBV2 and J usage is TRBJ2-3; D may be TRBD2 (7 bases). Germline V gives CDR1 SNHLY, CDR2 FYNNEI. The CDR3 contains 17 residues. V lost 0 bases and J 3 bases, leaving 16 bases between the germline ends.

The rearrangement uses TRBV19 and TRBJ1-2, with no clear D. Germline V gene lookup returns CDR1 LNHDA and CDR2 SQIVND (reference sequence). The CDR3 runs to 14 residues. V was cut by 2 bases and J by 2 bases, with 9 bases left in between. The CDR3 DNA sequence: TGTGCCAGTAGTATATCGGTCCTCAACTATGGCTACACCTTC. Translating it yields CASSISVLNYGYTF.